The next 9 T cell receptor beta chains were all read from a single sample in a study of shared T cell receptors in the human thymus. The table came from immunoSEQ multiplex PCR; TCRdb's copy has only in-frame clones and leaves some out. The sample yields 600,000 to 900,000 clones, approximately 85% seen once. A further study also used this sample, focusing on human thymus T cells.

Input material: thymocytes. The receptor set was obtained from a girl under three years old with a congenital heart defect.

As for this clone: This CDR3 is also generated by other DNA sequences in the sample. This rearrangement joins TRBV28 to TRBJ1-6; 10 nucleotides line up with TRBD1. The junction had 5 bases not matched to a gene; V was cut back by 5 bases and J by 7 bases. This CDR3 spans 15 amino acids. Germline CDR1 and CDR2: MDHEN and SYDVKM. The CDR3 reads CASSPDRGTNSPLHF. CDR3 DNA: TGTGCCAGCAGTCCGGACAGGGGGACGAATTCACCCCTCCACTTT.

The V gene is TRBV4-3, the J gene TRBJ2-4; D possibly corresponds to TRBD1 (5 bases). The germline V and J ends were trimmed by 4 bases and 1 base, with 20 bases remaining between them. The CDR3 contains 18 residues. Germline CDR1 reads LGHNA; CDR2 reads YSLEER. CDR3 in amino acids: CASSPILGEMGAKNIQYF. CDR3 bases: TGCGCCAGCAGCCCGATCTTAGGGGAAATGGGGGCCAAAAACATTCAGTACTTC.

This chain joins TRBV19 and TRBJ2-2; 12 nucleotides agree with TRBD1. Germline-derived CDR1 and CDR2 are LNHDA and SQIVND (reference sequence). The CDR3 loop spans 17 amino acids. The J segment lost 1 base and the V segment lost 6 bases, leaving 6 bases of the junction unmatched. The CDR3 sequence: CASRGTGGLRNTGELFF. CDR3 in DNA: TGTGCCAGTAGGGGGACAGGGGGCCTCAGGAACACCGGGGAGCTGTTTTTT.

In DNA, the CDR3 is TGTGCCAGCAGCTTAGACCTAGCGGGGAGCCCAGATACGCAGTATTTT. Protein product: CASSLDLAGSPDTQYF. This chain joins TRBV7-6 and TRBJ2-3, with TRBD2 identical over 9 bases. This CDR3 has 16 residues. Losses at the gene ends were 1 base for V and 4 bases for J; bases not matched to a gene: 6. Germline-derived CDR1 and CDR2 are SGHVS and FNYEAQ.

V gene TRBV4-1 combines with J gene TRBJ2-1, with 8 bases lining up with TRBD1. The junction had 12 bases not matched to a gene; V was cut back by 5 bases and J by 9 bases. Germline V CDR1 and CDR2: MGHRA, YSYEKL. The CDR3 has 15 amino acids. The CDR3 nucleotides are TGCGCCAGCAGCGTCCGGGACAGGTACTTGGGTGAGCAGTTCTTC. Its protein is CASSVRDRYLGEQFF.

V gene TRBV19 combines with J gene TRBJ1-2, with 8 bases lining up with TRBD1. The CDR3 is made up of 14 amino acids. J lost 4 bases, V lost 5 bases, and 6 bases had no gene match. Germline CDR1 and CDR2: LNHDA and SQIVND (reference sequence). The CDR3 bases are TGTGCCAGTAGTCTGACGGACAGGGCCTATGGCTACACCTTC. Protein product: CASSLTDRAYGYTF.

The chain combines TRBV18 with TRBJ1-2; D not certain. The germline gives CDR1 KGHSH, CDR2 LQKENI. CDR3 length equals 13 residues. V was trimmed by 0 bases and J by 5 bases, leaving 7 bases between them. The CDR3 sequence: CASSPPALYGYTF. The CDR3, as DNA: TGTGCCAGCTCACCACCGGCCCTTTATGGCTACACCTTC.

This clone has more than one count but fewer than ten. The chain joins TRBV27 to TRBJ1-5; TRBD1 might be the D (6 bases). CDR1 and CDR2 (germline): MNHEY, SMNVEV (reference sequence). V lost 2 bases and J lost 5, with 10 bases in between. The CDR3 spans 14 residues. DNA for the CDR3: TGTGCCAGCAGTTTAACAGGGTCTGATCAGCCCCAGCATTTT. Its protein product is CASSLTGSDQPQHF.

J is TRBJ1-1 and V is TRBV4-3; a weak D match, TRBD1 (6 bases). Trimming took off 0 bases at V and 1 base at J, with 21 bases between the two ends. Germline CDR1 and CDR2: LGHNA and YSLEER. This CDR3 is 19 amino acids long. CDR3 bases: TGCGCCAGCAGCCAAGAAAGGTTGAGGCCAGGGGAGGGGAACACTGAAGCTTTCTTT. This translates into CASSQERLRPGEGNTEAFF.